Listed below are T cell receptor beta chains from one sample, sequenced in a study of shared clonotypes between healthy human individuals. Generated by immunoSEQ multiplex PCR, the TCRdb table keeps only in-frame clones and is missing some. The table records over 2 million clones, roughly 94% of them present only once. Sequencing was done on a sample of naive CD4+ T cells sorted from blood. These TCRs come from a man younger than 35 in good health. CDR3s include the opening cysteine and the closing phenylalanine or tryptophan. D genes are given only for firm matches. Not all rows give a size; the values are once, few, many and, for expanded clones, a class.

size: -
J: TRBJ2-3
D: -
V: TRBV7-8
length: 16
DNA: TGTGCCAGCAGCCCAAAAGATGGGGGCCTAAAAAATACGCAGTATTTT
CDR3: CASSPKDGGLKNTQYF

size: -
J: TRBJ2-1
D: TRBD2
V: TRBV4-3
length: 18
DNA: TGCGCCAGCAGCCAAGTCGGGGGGCTAGCGGGTTCCTACAATGAGCAGTTCTTC
CDR3: CASSQVGGLAGSYNEQFF

size: -
J: TRBJ2-7
D: -
V: TRBV25-1
length: 14
DNA: TGTGCCAGCAGTGAATCTAGTCCTCTGTACGAGCAGTACTTC
CDR3: CASSESSPLYEQYF

size: once
J: TRBJ2-1
D: TRBD2
V: TRBV7-2
length: 14
DNA: TGTGCCAGCAGCTTGCCTAGCGGGTCCTGGGAGCAGTTCTTC
CDR3: CASSLPSGSWEQFF

size: -
J: TRBJ1-5
D: TRBD1
V: TRBV19
length: 15
DNA: TGTGCCAGTAGTATTATACAGGGGGACAATCAGCCCCAGCATTTT
CDR3: CASSIIQGDNQPQHF

size: -
J: TRBJ1-1
D: -
V: TRBV5-1
length: 14
DNA: TGCGCCAGCAGCTTGGGCCAGATGAACACTGAAGCTTTCTTT
CDR3: CASSLGQMNTEAFF

size: once
J: TRBJ2-5
D: -
V: TRBV7-9
length: 16
DNA: TGTGCCAGCAGCTTAGGGGTTGGGCAGTACCAAGAGACCCAGTACTTC
CDR3: CASSLGVGQYQETQYF

size: -
J: TRBJ1-1
D: TRBD1
V: TRBV18
length: 16
DNA: TGTGCCAGCTCACCTCTACAGGGGAGTGGCAACACTGAAGCTTTCTTT
CDR3: CASSPLQGSGNTEAFF

size: once
J: TRBJ1-2
D: -
V: TRBV5-5
length: 14
DNA: TGTGCCAGCAGCTCCGAGGTCCGAACATATGGCTACACCTTC
CDR3: CASSSEVRTYGYTF

size: -
J: TRBJ1-5
D: TRBD1
V: TRBV28
length: 15
DNA: TGTGCCAGCAGTTCGCCAGGGACAGGGGTTCAGCCCCAGCATTTT
CDR3: CASSSPGTGVQPQHF

size: once
J: TRBJ2-7
D: -
V: TRBV20-1
length: 11
DNA: TGCAGTGCTAGATCTCTGTACGAGCAGTACTTC
CDR3: CSARSLYEQYF

size: -
J: TRBJ2-7
D: -
V: TRBV10-3
length: 14
DNA: TGTGCCATCAGTGAGTCGGGACAACGGAACGAGCAGTACTTC
CDR3: CAISESGQRNEQYF

size: once
J: TRBJ1-2
D: -
V: TRBV10-1
length: 16
DNA: TGCGCCAGCACCACTCGAGGCGACGAGATTAACTATGGCTACACCTTC
CDR3: CASTTRGDEINYGYTF

size: -
J: TRBJ2-7
D: -
V: TRBV7-3
length: 16
DNA: TGTGCCAGCAGCTTAGCGTCGGTGTGGGGACCCTACGAGCAGTACTTC
CDR3: CASSLASVWGPYEQYF

size: -
J: TRBJ2-5
D: TRBD2
V: TRBV5-4
length: 15
DNA: TGTGCCAGCACCCGGTCGGGGACTAGCGAAGAGACCCAGTACTTC
CDR3: CASTRSGTSEETQYF

size: once
J: TRBJ2-3
D: TRBD2
V: TRBV11-3
length: 15
DNA: TGTGCCAGCAGCCCGACTAGCGGGAGAACAGATACGCAGTATTTT
CDR3: CASSPTSGRTDTQYF

size: -
J: TRBJ1-1
D: -
V: TRBV6-6
length: 14
DNA: TGTGCCAGCAGTTCGAGACAGATGAACACTGAAGCTTTCTTT
CDR3: CASSSRQMNTEAFF

size: -
J: TRBJ1-1
D: -
V: TRBV30
length: 12
DNA: TGTGCCTGGAACAGCAGGAACACTGAAGCTTTCTTT
CDR3: CAWNSRNTEAFF

size: -
J: TRBJ2-5
D: TRBD1
V: TRBV30
length: 14
DNA: TGTGCCGCCGATCGACAGGGGAGGAGCGAGACCCAGTACTTC
CDR3: CAADRQGRSETQYF

size: -
J: TRBJ1-2
D: -
V: TRBV5-1
length: 15
DNA: TGCGCCAGCAGCTTGGTGCCCGGGGCGCAATATGGCTACACCTTC
CDR3: CASSLVPGAQYGYTF

size: -
J: TRBJ2-7
D: -
V: TRBV6-1
length: 14
DNA: TGTGCCAGCAGCCGAGGGGACATCCCCTACGAGCAGTACTTC
CDR3: CASSRGDIPYEQYF

size: -
J: TRBJ1-2
D: -
V: TRBV14
length: 13
DNA: TGTGCCAGCAGCCAAGATACAGGCGAGAGCTACACCTTC
CDR3: CASSQDTGESYTF

size: -
J: TRBJ2-7
D: -
V: TRBV6-6
length: 12
DNA: TGTGCCAGCAGTAAGAGCGGCTACGAGCAGTACTTC
CDR3: CASSKSGYEQYF

size: -
J: TRBJ1-3
D: -
V: TRBV6-1
length: 16
DNA: TGTGCCAGCAGTGATAGACTAACGAGCTCTGGCAACACCATATATTTT
CDR3: CASSDRLTSSGNTIYF

size: -
J: TRBJ2-1
D: TRBD1
V: TRBV7-9
length: 16
DNA: TGTGCCAGCAGCAATATTGACAGGGGGCTTACGGATGAGCAGTTCTTC
CDR3: CASSNIDRGLTDEQFF

size: -
J: TRBJ2-1
D: -
V: TRBV7-2
length: 17
DNA: TGTGCCAGCAGCTTAGGATCGGAGCGGCCACCCTACAATGAGCAGTTCTTC
CDR3: CASSLGSERPPYNEQFF

size: -
J: TRBJ2-3
D: -
V: TRBV2
length: 15
DNA: TGTGCCAGCAGTCCCCTCAGGCCGAGCACAGATACGCAGTATTTT
CDR3: CASSPLRPSTDTQYF

size: -
J: TRBJ2-7
D: -
V: TRBV25-1
length: 14
DNA: TGTGCCAGCAGTCGGTGGGGGGTACTGGGCGAGCAGTACTTC
CDR3: CASSRWGVLGEQYF

size: many
J: TRBJ2-7
D: -
V: TRBV7-2
length: 14
DNA: TGTGCCAGCAGCTCCGGGATCGTCCCCCACGAGCAGTACTTC
CDR3: CASSSGIVPHEQYF

size: -
J: TRBJ2-7
D: TRBD2
V: TRBV6-1
length: 15
DNA: TGTGCCAGCAGTGACGAAGGCGGGGGGGCCTACGAGCAGTACTTC
CDR3: CASSDEGGGAYEQYF

size: -
J: TRBJ2-1
D: TRBD1
V: TRBV29-1
length: 12
DNA: TGCAGCGCCCACAGGGGCCGAAATGAGCAGTTCTTC
CDR3: CSAHRGRNEQFF

size: few
J: TRBJ1-6
D: TRBD1
V: TRBV11-1
length: 15
DNA: TGTGCCAGCAGCCCGTGGGGACAGCATAATTCACCCCTCCACTTT
CDR3: CASSPWGQHNSPLHF

size: -
J: TRBJ1-3
D: TRBD1
V: TRBV6-1
length: 14
DNA: TGTGCCAGCAGTCAAGACAGGGCCGGAAACACCATATATTTT
CDR3: CASSQDRAGNTIYF

size: -
J: TRBJ1-2
D: -
V: TRBV2
length: 13
DNA: TGTGCCAGCACACGGACCCCAGACTATGGCTACACCTTC
CDR3: CASTRTPDYGYTF

size: -
J: TRBJ1-6
D: TRBD1
V: TRBV5-4
length: 15
DNA: TGTGCCAGCAGCAGAAAGGACAGGGCGAATTCACCCCTCCACTTT
CDR3: CASSRKDRANSPLHF

size: -
J: TRBJ2-5
D: TRBD2
V: TRBV11-2
length: 17
DNA: TGTGCCAGCAGCCAGACTAGCGGGGGGCTACGAGCGTTGTCCCAGTACTTC
CDR3: CASSQTSGGLRALSQYF

size: -
J: TRBJ2-1
D: -
V: TRBV10-1
length: 14
DNA: TGCGCCAGCAGTGAGTCGGGGGCATGGGATGAGCAGTTCTTC
CDR3: CASSESGAWDEQFF

size: once
J: TRBJ1-4
D: -
V: TRBV10-3
length: 15
DNA: TGTGCCATCAGTGAGTCGCTTACCCTTAATGAAAAACTGTTTTTT
CDR3: CAISESLTLNEKLFF

size: -
J: TRBJ2-5
D: -
V: TRBV4-3
length: 14
DNA: TGCGCCAGCAGCCAAGAGGGGCTAGACGAGACCCAGTACTTC
CDR3: CASSQEGLDETQYF

size: -
J: TRBJ2-5
D: -
V: TRBV5-1
length: 14
DNA: TGCGCCAGCAGCTTGATGACAGACCAAGAGACCCAGTACTTC
CDR3: CASSLMTDQETQYF

size: -
J: TRBJ1-1
D: TRBD1
V: TRBV4-1
length: 18
DNA: TGCGCCAGCAGCCAAGGCGATTTTACAGGGGGCATGAACACTGAAGCTTTCTTT
CDR3: CASSQGDFTGGMNTEAFF

size: -
J: TRBJ1-3
D: -
V: TRBV4-1
length: 16
DNA: TGCGCCAGCAGCCAAATAAGGACGAGCTCTGGAAACACCATATATTTT
CDR3: CASSQIRTSSGNTIYF

size: -
J: TRBJ2-7
D: -
V: TRBV5-6
length: 13
DNA: TGTGCCAGCAGCTTACCGCCCGATTACGAGCAGTACTTC
CDR3: CASSLPPDYEQYF

size: few
J: TRBJ1-5
D: -
V: TRBV19
length: 13
DNA: TGTGCCAGTAGTGCGGGGGGCGGACAGCCCCAGCATTTT
CDR3: CASSAGGGQPQHF

size: -
J: TRBJ2-5
D: -
V: TRBV5-6
length: 12
DNA: TGTGCCAGCAGCTTGTTAGGGGGGACCCAGTACTTC
CDR3: CASSLLGGTQYF

size: -
J: TRBJ1-5
D: TRBD1
V: TRBV28
length: 13
DNA: TGTGCCAGCCCCGCAGGGGGCCTTCAGCCCCAGCATTTT
CDR3: CASPAGGLQPQHF

size: -
J: TRBJ1-1
D: -
V: TRBV7-7
length: 13
DNA: TGTGCTAGCAGCTTGGACAGAAACACTGAAGCTTTCTTT
CDR3: CASSLDRNTEAFF

size: once
J: TRBJ2-5
D: TRBD1
V: TRBV4-2
length: 16
DNA: TGTGCCAGCAGCCAAGAATCCACAGGGGACCAAGAGACCCAGTACTTC
CDR3: CASSQESTGDQETQYF

size: -
J: TRBJ1-1
D: -
V: TRBV11-2
length: 12
DNA: TGTGCCAGCAGCTCACAAGCGGCTGAAGCTTTCTTT
CDR3: CASSSQAAEAFF

size: once
J: TRBJ1-4
D: TRBD1
V: TRBV6-1
length: 14
DNA: TGTGCCAGCAGTGGTTGGACAGGGAATGAAAAACTGTTTTTT
CDR3: CASSGWTGNEKLFF

size: -
J: TRBJ1-2
D: -
V: TRBV6-1
length: 15
DNA: TGTGCCAGCAGTGAAGCAGGGGGGTCTAACTATGGCTACACCTTC
CDR3: CASSEAGGSNYGYTF

size: -
J: TRBJ2-2
D: -
V: TRBV6-5
length: 14
DNA: TGTGCCAGCAGACAGTGGGAAAACACCGGGGAGCTGTTTTTT
CDR3: CASRQWENTGELFF

size: -
J: TRBJ1-4
D: -
V: TRBV10-3
length: 16
DNA: TGTGCCATCAGTGATGGGGGGCCGGCAACTAATGAAAAACTGTTTTTT
CDR3: CAISDGGPATNEKLFF

size: -
J: TRBJ2-7
D: -
V: TRBV5-1
length: 12
DNA: TGCGCCAGCAGCCTTACTCCTAACGAGCAGTACTTC
CDR3: CASSLTPNEQYF

size: -
J: TRBJ2-3
D: TRBD2
V: TRBV10-3
length: 15
DNA: TGTGCCATCAGTGTGGCTAGCGGGGTACCAGATACGCAGTATTTT
CDR3: CAISVASGVPDTQYF

size: -
J: TRBJ1-6
D: -
V: TRBV7-2
length: 11
DNA: TGTGCCAGCAGCTCCAATTCACCCCTCCACTTT
CDR3: CASSSNSPLHF

size: -
J: TRBJ2-5
D: -
V: TRBV10-3
length: 15
DNA: TGTGCCATCAAGGCTGGGCGGACGGTAGAAGAGACCCAGTACTTC
CDR3: CAIKAGRTVEETQYF